The entry below describes one TCR beta chain. Its matching antigen is unknown. Germline loops: CDR1 SQVTM, CDR2 ANQGSEA. Trimming pared 1 base from V and 15 bases from J, leaving 16 bases between. This CDR3 is built from 12 residues. The sample originates from a study of T cell responses to AZD1222 COVID-19 vaccine. Across the study: Recipients boosted at about 4 weeks or about 12 weeks are pooled.

Points from the study as a whole: The donor group comprised mostly white British people and more females; the analysis possibly underestimated clonal diversity. Regions 160-218 and 743-854 dominated among vaccine-associated CD4 TCRs spanning spike.

Generated by immunoSEQ multiplex PCR, the TCRdb table keeps only in-frame clones and is missing some. The table shows about 120,000 clones, with roughly 88% occurring only once. This sample comprised peripheral blood, obtained on day 0 of AZD1222 vaccination. The sequence was collected from an adult in good health. The chain carries TRBV29-1 and TRBJ2-1; D call uncertain. For the CDR3, the DNA is TGCAGCGTTGAAGTTTTTACGGTCTCCCGGTTCTTC. It translates to CSVEVFTVSRFF.